These T cell receptor beta chains were read from a single sample in a study of T cell changes during pregnancy in multiple sclerosis. Sequencing used immunoSEQ multiplex PCR; TCRdb keeps in-frame clones, though not all of them. The sample shows about 20,000 clones, 70% to 90% of them seen only once. Sequencing was performed on CD8+ T cells from peripheral blood mononuclear cells, taken after pregnancy. The receptors were gathered from a female donor in good health, enrolled as a control in a pregnancy study. Each CDR3 is given without its conserved first and last residue. Fields, in order: V gene, D gene, CDR3 protein. A D gene is named only where the DNA matches it firmly.

V gene: TRBV5-1
D gene: TRBD2
CDR3 protein: ASSPVGGRYEQY

V gene: TRBV5-4
D gene: NA
CDR3 protein: ASSLEPQETQY

V gene: TRBV7-9
D gene: NA
CDR3 protein: ASGRGITDTQY

V gene: TRBV6-1
D gene: TRBD2
CDR3 protein: ASSEGTSGSYEQY

V gene: TRBV7-9
D gene: NA
CDR3 protein: ASSPDGDYGYT

V gene: TRBV6-5
D gene: TRBD1
CDR3 protein: ASSFRTGGAYEQY

V gene: TRBV7-8
D gene: NA
CDR3 protein: ASSGEGGNSPLH

V gene: TRBV2
D gene: TRBD1
CDR3 protein: ASSGQGSNWPQH

V gene: TRBV10-3
D gene: NA
CDR3 protein: AISGSDSPSTYEQY

V gene: TRBV6-5
D gene: TRBD2
CDR3 protein: ASSLKGGMGPQY

V gene: TRBV9
D gene: NA
CDR3 protein: ASSASTGHGELF

V gene: TRBV30
D gene: TRBD1
CDR3 protein: AWTRGSYEQY

V gene: TRBV4-2
D gene: NA
CDR3 protein: ASSQDVGTGSYEQY

V gene: TRBV21-1
D gene: NA
CDR3 protein: ASNSGGGINEQF

V gene: TRBV7-9
D gene: TRBD1
CDR3 protein: ASSRTGVGETQY

V gene: TRBV2
D gene: TRBD2
CDR3 protein: ASNPGLGTYNEQF

V gene: TRBV7-9
D gene: NA
CDR3 protein: ASSVGTSEAF

V gene: TRBV27
D gene: NA
CDR3 protein: ASIGEDGVGYT

V gene: TRBV14
D gene: NA
CDR3 protein: ASSQVQGPYEQY

V gene: TRBV28
D gene: TRBD1
CDR3 protein: ASSLDRGVDYGYT

V gene: TRBV6-1
D gene: NA
CDR3 protein: ASSEGSRGYEQY

V gene: TRBV4-3
D gene: TRBD1
CDR3 protein: ASSQGTGVGNEQF

V gene: TRBV5-6
D gene: TRBD1
CDR3 protein: ASSTDRGYGNTIY

V gene: TRBV9
D gene: NA
CDR3 protein: ASSRDGLGHNGQF

V gene: TRBV7-2
D gene: NA
CDR3 protein: ASSLAPGQPNNEQF

V gene: TRBV13
D gene: TRBD2
CDR3 protein: ASSLGLADTGELF

V gene: TRBV5-6
D gene: TRBD1
CDR3 protein: ASSFGTGWDAEAF

V gene: TRBV7-9
D gene: NA
CDR3 protein: ASSPEGAPQHGNTIY

V gene: TRBV11-2
D gene: TRBD1
CDR3 protein: ASSLDNLWGQGEGGYT

V gene: TRBV20-1
D gene: NA
CDR3 protein: SASHYEQY

V gene: TRBV5-6
D gene: NA
CDR3 protein: ASSLISDTQY

V gene: TRBV4-2
D gene: TRBD2
CDR3 protein: ASSPRSSGTYEQY

V gene: TRBV4-3
D gene: NA
CDR3 protein: ASSPLEGGYTDTQY

V gene: TRBV7-8
D gene: TRBD2
CDR3 protein: ASSSQPPTSGGVDEQF

V gene: TRBV5-4
D gene: TRBD2
CDR3 protein: ASSLAESASGGVRETQY

V gene: TRBV16
D gene: TRBD2
CDR3 protein: ASKPLAGPTQY

V gene: TRBV4-1
D gene: NA
CDR3 protein: ASSQESGWFSGPRYEQY

V gene: TRBV18
D gene: TRBD2
CDR3 protein: ASSPIGTTQVTEQF

V gene: TRBV7-2
D gene: TRBD1
CDR3 protein: ASSGTETIYGYT

V gene: TRBV4-3
D gene: NA
CDR3 protein: ASSQGLGGENYGYT

V gene: TRBV29-1
D gene: NA
CDR3 protein: SVVRGKPGNYGYT

V gene: TRBV30
D gene: TRBD1
CDR3 protein: AWTWTGGSYEQY

V gene: TRBV6-5
D gene: NA
CDR3 protein: ASSQWGHRETQY

V gene: TRBV5-4
D gene: TRBD2
CDR3 protein: ASSFRGGHEQY

V gene: TRBV7-2
D gene: NA
CDR3 protein: ASSLLGPNTEAF